The present TCR beta chain was sequenced within a study of cytomegalovirus exposure and HLA in healthy donors. The CDR3 has 15 amino acids. V was trimmed by 0 bases and J by 5 bases, leaving 16 bases between them. Per the germline V gene, CDR1 is GTSNPN and CDR2 is SVGIG (reference sequence). Regarding donors, all were healthy bone marrow donors. Vbeta (60) and Jbeta (13) primers were used in the PCR. TCRdb's copy holds only in-frame clones and misses some; the assay was immunoSEQ multiplex PCR. This sample has approximately 130,000 clones; about 80% occur once, and the top ten carry about 1.3%. The source is a man aged 50-59 years in good health and CMV-seronegative. V gene TRBV30 combines with J gene TRBJ1-1; D gene unclear. The sequenced sample consisted of PBMCs. This CDR3 reads CAWSVRGSEFTEAFF. The CDR3 DNA reads as TGTGCCTGGAGTGTACGGGGATCAGAGTTTACTGAAGCTTTCTTT.